This T cell receptor beta chain was sequenced for a study of control samples from healthy donors and cancer patients. V dropped 11 bases and J dropped 8 bases, with 19 bases sitting between them. Germline CDR1 and CDR2: SSHAT and FNYEAQ (reference sequence). The CDR3 runs to 13 residues. Libraries were prepared by immunoSEQ multiplex PCR; TCRdb keeps only in-frame clonotypes and omits some of them. The sample contains about 110,000 clones, roughly 79% of which appear only once. The genes are TRBV7-7 and TRBJ2-1; tentatively, D is TRBD1 (5 bases). This TCR came from a young man in good health. Sequences were obtained from blood. The CDR3 region has the DNA TGTGCCTACACTTCGTCAGGGTTGGATGAGCAGTTCTTC. This sequence encodes CAYTSSGLDEQFF. Complete variable domain (other parts from reference TRBV7-7 and TRBJ2-1): GAGVSQSPRYKVTKRGQDVTLRCDPISSHATLYWYQQALGQGPEFLTYFNYEAQPDKSGLPSDRFSAERPEGSISTLTIQRTEQRDSAMYRCAYTSSGLDEQFFGPGTRLTVL.